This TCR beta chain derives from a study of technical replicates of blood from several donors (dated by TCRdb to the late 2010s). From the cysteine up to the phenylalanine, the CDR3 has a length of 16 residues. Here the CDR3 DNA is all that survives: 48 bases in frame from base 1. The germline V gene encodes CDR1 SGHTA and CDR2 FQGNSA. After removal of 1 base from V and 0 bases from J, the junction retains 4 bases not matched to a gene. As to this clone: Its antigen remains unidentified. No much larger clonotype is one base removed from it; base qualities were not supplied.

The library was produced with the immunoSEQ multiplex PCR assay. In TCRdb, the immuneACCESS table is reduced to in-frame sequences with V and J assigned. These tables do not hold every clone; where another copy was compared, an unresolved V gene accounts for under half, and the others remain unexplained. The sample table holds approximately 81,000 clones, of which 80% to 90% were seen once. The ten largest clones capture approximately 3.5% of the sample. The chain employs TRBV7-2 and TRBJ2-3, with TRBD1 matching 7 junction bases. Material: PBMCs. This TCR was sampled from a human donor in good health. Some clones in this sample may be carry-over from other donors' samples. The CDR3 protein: CASSLVDRASTDTQYF. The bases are TGTGCCAGCAGCTTAGTCGACAGGGCAAGCACAGATACGCAGTATTTT. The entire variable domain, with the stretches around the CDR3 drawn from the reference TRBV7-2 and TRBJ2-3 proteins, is GAGVSQSPSNKVTEKGKDVELRCDPISGHTALYWYRQSLGQGLEFLIYFQGNSAPDKSGLPSDRFSAERTGGSVSTLTIQRTQQEDSAVYLCASSLVDRASTDTQYFGPGTRLTVL.